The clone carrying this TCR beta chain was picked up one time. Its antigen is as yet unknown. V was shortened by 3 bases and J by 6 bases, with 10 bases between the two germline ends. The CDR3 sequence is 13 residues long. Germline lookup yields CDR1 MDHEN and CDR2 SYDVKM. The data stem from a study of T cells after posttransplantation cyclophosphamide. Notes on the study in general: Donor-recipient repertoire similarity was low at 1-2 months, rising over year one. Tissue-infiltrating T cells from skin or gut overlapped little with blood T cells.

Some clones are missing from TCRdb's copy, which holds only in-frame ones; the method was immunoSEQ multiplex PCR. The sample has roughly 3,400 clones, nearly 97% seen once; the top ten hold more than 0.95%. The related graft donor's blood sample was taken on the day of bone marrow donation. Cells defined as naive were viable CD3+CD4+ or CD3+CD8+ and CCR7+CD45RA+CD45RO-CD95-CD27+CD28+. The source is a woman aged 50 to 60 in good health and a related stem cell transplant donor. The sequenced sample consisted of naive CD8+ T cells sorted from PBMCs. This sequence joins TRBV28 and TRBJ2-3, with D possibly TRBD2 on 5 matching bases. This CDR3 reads CASSFSGSDTQYF. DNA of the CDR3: TGTGCCAGCAGTTTCTCGGGATCGGATACGCAGTATTTT.